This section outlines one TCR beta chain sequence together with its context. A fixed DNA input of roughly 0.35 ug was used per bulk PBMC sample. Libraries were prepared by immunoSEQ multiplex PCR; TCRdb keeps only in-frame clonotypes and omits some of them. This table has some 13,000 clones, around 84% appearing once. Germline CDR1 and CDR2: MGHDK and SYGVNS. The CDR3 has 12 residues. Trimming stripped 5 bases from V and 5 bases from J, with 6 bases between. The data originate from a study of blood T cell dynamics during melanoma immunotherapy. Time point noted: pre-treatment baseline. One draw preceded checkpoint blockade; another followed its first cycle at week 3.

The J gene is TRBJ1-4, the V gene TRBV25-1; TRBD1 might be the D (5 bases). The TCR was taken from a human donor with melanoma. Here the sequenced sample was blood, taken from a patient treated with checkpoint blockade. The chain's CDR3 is CASSRGNEKLFF. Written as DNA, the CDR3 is TGTGCCAGCAGTCGGGGGAATGAAAAACTGTTTTTT. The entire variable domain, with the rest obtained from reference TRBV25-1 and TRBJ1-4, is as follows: EADIYQTPRYLVIGTGKKITLECSQTMGHDKMYWYQQDPGMELHLIHYSYGVNSTEKGDLSSESTVSRIRTEHFPLTLESARPSHTSQYLCASSRGNEKLFFGSGTQLSVL.